Listed below are T cell receptor beta chains from one sample, sequenced in a study of T cell repertoires in cytomegalovirus infection. Their cognate antigens are unknown. TCRdb reprocessed the reads with MiXCR, giving one entry per CDR3 protein. Of hundreds of thousands of distinct CDR3 sequences listed, 25% to 35% are singletons. Sequenced here: cultured PBMCs, sampled from culture after CMV antigen stimulation. The receptors here all came from a human donor in good health (CMV status not recorded). Some clones in this sample may be carry-over from other donors' samples. Both conserved end residues are part of each CDR3. D genes are given only for firm matches. Only part of the rows carry a size: once, few, many, or a class if the clone is expanded.

size,J,D,V,DNA,CDR3
few,TRBJ2-1,TRBD1,TRBV7-3,TGTGCCAGCAGCTTGGGGACAGGGGGTCATGAGCAGTTCTTC,CASSLGTGGHEQFF
many,TRBJ1-1,.,TRBV6-5,TGTGCCAGCAGTTACTCTGTAAGTTTCGCTGAAGCTTTCTTT,CASSYSVSFAEAFF
.,TRBJ1-6,.,TRBV14,TGTGCCAGCAACCGGGACGGATTATATAATTCACCCCTCCACTTT,CASNRDGLYNSPLHF
.,TRBJ1-1,.,TRBV7-2,TGTGCCAGCAGCCCACGTCGAGGTAGTACCACTGAAGCTTTCTTT,CASSPRRGSTTEAFF
few,TRBJ1-3,.,TRBV20-1,TGCAGTGCTAGCCCAAGGCCAAACACCATATATTTT,CSASPRPNTIYF
.,TRBJ2-7,.,TRBV7-6,TGTGCCAGCAGCTTTCCGGCAGCCTACGAGCAGTACTTC,CASSFPAAYEQYF
few,TRBJ2-1,.,TRBV7-3,TGTGCCAGCAGCGAAATAGTGGGCAATGAGCAGTTCTTC,CASSEIVGNEQFF
.,TRBJ1-1,.,TRBV7-6,TGTGCCAGCAGCACACCAGAAGAGAACACTGAAGCTTTCTTT,CASSTPEENTEAFF
.,TRBJ1-2,.,TRBV27,TGTGCCAGCAGTCCCAGGGGATTAAACTATGGCTACACCTTC,CASSPRGLNYGYTF
.,TRBJ2-1,TRBD2,TRBV7-8,TGTGCCAGCAGCTTTTACCGGACTAGCGGGACCTACAATGAGCAGTTCTTC,CASSFYRTSGTYNEQFF
.,TRBJ1-2,TRBD1,TRBV20-1,TGCAGTGCCCCCTCGAGGGGACAGGCGTATGGCTACACCTTC,CSAPSRGQAYGYTF
.,TRBJ2-7,TRBD1,TRBV11-3,TGTGCCAGCAGCGCCCGACAGGGGCCCTACGAGCAGTACTTC,CASSARQGPYEQYF
few,TRBJ2-3,.,TRBV18,TGTGCCAGCTCACCACGGGCACAGGGAGCGAGCACAGATACGCAGTATTTT,CASSPRAQGASTDTQYF
few,TRBJ1-6,TRBD1,TRBV7-4,TGTGCCAGCAGCTTGAACAGGGGGATCAATTCACCCCTCCACTTT,CASSLNRGINSPLHF
.,TRBJ2-1,.,TRBV12-3/TRBV12-4,TGTGCCAGCAGCCCATTCGGGGGAGGCTACAATGAGCAGTTCTTC,CASSPFGGGYNEQFF
few,TRBJ2-2,TRBD1,TRBV11-2,TGTGCCAGCAGCCCATGGGACAGCGCGAACACCGGGGAGCTGTTTTTT,CASSPWDSANTGELFF
.,TRBJ1-6,TRBD1,TRBV7-3,TGTGCCAGCAGCTCCGCGACAGGGGGCAGTTCACCCCTCCACTTT,CASSSATGGSSPLHF
few,TRBJ2-5,.,TRBV25-1,TGTGCCAGCAGTGTCGGGGTAGGGGAGACCCAGTACTTC,CASSVGVGETQYF
.,TRBJ1-5,.,TRBV6-1,TGTGCCAGCAAAGACAGCCGGAATCAGCCCCAGCATTTT,CASKDSRNQPQHF
.,TRBJ1-5,TRBD1,TRBV19,TGTGCCAGTAGTCCGGGACAGGGACAATTCCATAGCAATCAGCCCCAGCATTTT,CASSPGQGQFHSNQPQHF
.,TRBJ2-2,.,TRBV7-3,TGTGCCAGCAGCTTATCCACAGGGACCGGGGAGCTGTTTTTT,CASSLSTGTGELFF
.,TRBJ2-3,.,TRBV3-1,TGTGCCAGCAGCGTCGGGGGCTCGAGGGCAGATACGCAGTATTTT,CASSVGGSRADTQYF
.,TRBJ2-3,.,TRBV7-9,TGTGCCAGCAGCTCTCGGGGGTTTACAGATACGCAGTATTTT,CASSSRGFTDTQYF
.,TRBJ2-7,TRBD2,TRBV18,TGTGCCAGCTCACCAACAGGGACTAGCGGGAGAGGCGAGCAGTACTTC,CASSPTGTSGRGEQYF
few,TRBJ2-7,.,TRBV7-9,TGTGCCAGCAGCTCAAGTAGGAGGGCCGCCTACGAGCAGTACTTC,CASSSSRRAAYEQYF